The clone carrying this TCR beta chain was seen only once. As yet, its antigen is unknown. V lost 1 base, J lost 0 bases, and 4 bases stayed unmatched. The CDR3 is 15 amino acids. CDR1 is SGHRS and CDR2 is YFSETQ in the germline V gene. This sample is drawn from a study of cytomegalovirus exposure and HLA in healthy donors. PCR primers comprised 60 Vbeta and 13 Jbeta primers. Libraries were prepared by immunoSEQ multiplex PCR; TCRdb keeps only in-frame clonotypes and omits some of them. The table shows 95,000 to 150,000 clones, with about 73% occurring only once. Study conclusions and caveats: Sequencing likely produced, as an artifact, a cluster of highly shared sequence variants.

Every donor was a healthy person donating bone marrow. The receptor was isolated from a woman aged 50 to 60 in good health and CMV-seropositive. The source material was PBMCs. J is TRBJ2-7 and V is TRBV5-1, with 7 bases aligning to TRBD2. In nucleotides, the CDR3 is TGCGCCAGCAGCTTGATTGGCGGGGGCTCCTACGAGCAGTACTTC. It encodes CASSLIGGGSYEQYF.